The present TCR beta chain was sequenced within a study of cytomegalovirus exposure and HLA in healthy donors. As for the study in general: T cells numbering approximately 170 million yielded approximately 120 million unique TCR beta sequences in an earlier analysis. Among the roughly 400 genotyped donors, more than 70% were placed in the Caucasian-associated ancestry cluster.

It was with 60 Vbeta and 13 Jbeta primers that the PCR ran. Assay used: immunoSEQ multiplex PCR; TCRdb lists only in-frame clones, some missing. The sample consists of about 160,000 clones, approximately 80% of them appearing once. With V trimmed by 7 bases and J by 1 base, 15 bases remained unmatched. Germline-derived CDR1 and CDR2 are LNHDA and SQIVND (reference sequence). This CDR3 region has 17 residues. Points on this clone: The antigen is undetermined.

Study-level points and caveats: HLA-A and HLA-B allele assignments for most subjects were reportedly predicted accurately using TCR beta sequences.

Specimen: PBMCs. This TCR derives from a woman in her 30s in good health and CMV-seropositive. The gene calls are TRBV19 and TRBJ1-1; 7 bases fit TRBD1. The CDR3 nucleotides are TGTGCCAGTATTTCGGAGGTTTACAGGGGTAGGAACACTGAAGCTTTCTTT. Translation: CASISEVYRGRNTEAFF.